This T cell receptor (beta chain) is drawn from a study of T cells in Graves' hyperthyroidism and ophthalmopathy. Trimming cost V 6 bases and J 2 bases, with 17 bases left between them. Germline V gene sequence: CDR1 MGHDK, CDR2 SYGVNS. This CDR3 has 15 residues. Authors of the study amplified TCR beta CDR3 regions from RNA transcripts. Initially, a first-round RT-PCR of the TCR CDR3 employed the HTBI primer set. Using its own MiXCR run on the multiplex PCR reads, TCRdb lists one record per CDR3 protein. The sample consists of about 640,000 distinct CDR3 sequences, roughly 20% of them appearing once. This receptor was obtained from a man under 40 with Graves' ophthalmopathy. Sequenced: blood. This sequence joins TRBV25-1 and TRBJ2-7; possibly TRBD1 or TRBD2 for D (5 bases each). The CDR3, as DNA: TGTGCCAGCAGCCCCCTCGGGGCAATAACCTACGAGCAGTACTTC. Translation: CASSPLGAITYEQYF.